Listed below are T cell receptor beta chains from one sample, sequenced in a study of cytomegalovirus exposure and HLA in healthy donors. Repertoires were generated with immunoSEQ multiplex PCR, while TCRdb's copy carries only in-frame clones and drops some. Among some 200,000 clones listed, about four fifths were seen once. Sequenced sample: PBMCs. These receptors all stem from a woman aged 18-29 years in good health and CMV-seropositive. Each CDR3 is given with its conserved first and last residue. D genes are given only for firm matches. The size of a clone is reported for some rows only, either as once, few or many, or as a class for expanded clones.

CASSGTNTGELFF TGTGCCAGCAGTGGGACAAACACCGGGGAGCTGTTTTTT TRBV6-4 few TRBJ2-2 -
CSVEVGWRGLGYGYTF TGCAGCGTTGAAGTGGGTTGGAGAGGGCTTGGCTATGGCTACACCTTC TRBV29-1 few TRBJ1-2 -
CASVSMGRRSNQPQHF TGTGCCAGCGTATCAATGGGTAGGAGGAGCAATCAGCCCCAGCATTTT TRBV5-8 once TRBJ1-5 -
CASSRGQGNEKLFF TGTGCCAGCAGCAGGGGACAGGGCAACGAAAAACTGTTTTTT TRBV7-6 - TRBJ1-4 TRBD1
CASSRGESAYGYTF TGTGCCAGCAGCCGGGGGGAAAGTGCCTATGGCTACACCTTC TRBV7-9 - TRBJ1-2 -
CASTPGLAGAFSYEQYF TGTGCCAGCACCCCGGGACTAGCGGGGGCCTTCTCCTACGAGCAGTACTTC TRBV4-2 - TRBJ2-7 TRBD2
CASSAGEKLFF TGTGCCAGCAGCGCCGGGGAAAAACTGTTTTTT TRBV7-9 - TRBJ1-4 -
CASSQTGLGNTIYF TGCGCCAGCAGCCAGACAGGGCTGGGCAACACCATATATTTT TRBV4-1 - TRBJ1-3 TRBD1
CASSLIGQGVDEQFF TGTGCCAGCAGCTTAATAGGACAGGGGGTCGATGAGCAGTTCTTC TRBV7-3 - TRBJ2-1 TRBD1
CASQVNANSPLHF TGTGCCAGTCAGGTAAACGCAAATTCACCCCTCCACTTT TRBV18 - TRBJ1-6 -
CASSLVGTASYEQYF TGTGCCAGCAGTTTAGTGGGGACAGCATCCTACGAGCAGTACTTC TRBV27 few TRBJ2-7 TRBD1
CASSLAGGTNEKLFF TGTGCCAGCAGCTTAGCGGGGGGAACTAATGAAAAACTGTTTTTT TRBV7-2 - TRBJ1-4 -
CASSIRGGYEQYF TGTGCCAGTAGTATTCGAGGGGGCTACGAGCAGTACTTC TRBV19 many TRBJ2-7 -
CASSPDRTSGNTIYF TGTGCCAGCAGCCCCGACAGGACTTCTGGAAACACCATATATTTT TRBV11-1 - TRBJ1-3 -
CASMGRGQSNQPQHF TGTGCCAGTATGGGTAGGGGGCAAAGCAATCAGCCCCAGCATTTT TRBV19 - TRBJ1-5 TRBD1
CASSIADNTGELFF TGCGCCAGCAGTATAGCGGACAACACCGGGGAGCTGTTTTTT TRBV5-1 - TRBJ2-2 -
CASSLAGGRDYGYTF TGTGCCAGCAGCTTGGCCGGGGGGCGCGACTATGGCTACACCTTC TRBV5-4 - TRBJ1-2 -
CASSESSGTEAFF TGTGCCAGCAGTGAATCGTCGGGCACTGAAGCTTTCTTT TRBV2 - TRBJ1-1 -
CASKLQGGHEKLFF TGTGCCAGCAAGCTACAGGGGGGGCATGAAAAACTGTTTTTT TRBV2 few TRBJ1-4 TRBD1
CASSVAPSGGAHEQFF TGTGCCAGCAGCGTAGCTCCTAGCGGGGGGGCCCATGAGCAGTTCTTC TRBV9 - TRBJ2-1 TRBD2
CASDSGLGYTF TGTGCCAGCGACTCAGGGTTAGGCTACACCTTC TRBV19 - TRBJ1-2 -
CASSDSYQPQHF TGCGCCAGCAGTGATTCCTACCAGCCCCAGCATTTT TRBV10-2 - TRBJ1-5 -
CASSYRTGVPEQFF TGCGCCAGCAGCTACCGGACAGGGGTCCCTGAGCAGTTCTTC TRBV4-1 - TRBJ2-1 TRBD1
CASSPLWAGAIQETQYF TGTGCCAGCTCACCACTTTGGGCAGGGGCGATCCAAGAGACCCAGTACTTC TRBV18 - TRBJ2-5 -
CASNHWTSSYNEQFF TGTGCCAGCAACCATTGGACTAGCTCTTACAATGAGCAGTTCTTC TRBV14 - TRBJ2-1 TRBD2
CASAPLQDEQFF TGTGCCAGCGCCCCACTCCAGGATGAGCAGTTCTTC TRBV6-6 few TRBJ2-1 -
CASSLGWGPDTQYF TGTGCCAGCAGCTTAGGGTGGGGGCCAGATACGCAGTATTTT TRBV11-3 - TRBJ2-3 -